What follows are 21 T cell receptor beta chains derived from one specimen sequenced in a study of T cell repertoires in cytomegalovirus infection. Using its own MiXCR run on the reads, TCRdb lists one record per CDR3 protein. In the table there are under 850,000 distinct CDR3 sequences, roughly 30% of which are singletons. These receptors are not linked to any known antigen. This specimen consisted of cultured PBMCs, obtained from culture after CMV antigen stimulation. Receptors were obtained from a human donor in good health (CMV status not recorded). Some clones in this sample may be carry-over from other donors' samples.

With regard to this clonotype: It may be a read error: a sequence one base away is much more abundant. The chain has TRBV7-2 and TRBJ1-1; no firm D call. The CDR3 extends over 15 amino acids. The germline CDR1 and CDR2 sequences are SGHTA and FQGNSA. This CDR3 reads CASGLAPGMGTEAFF. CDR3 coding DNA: TGTGCCAGCGGCTTAGCGCCCGGGATGGGGACTGAAGCTTTCTTT. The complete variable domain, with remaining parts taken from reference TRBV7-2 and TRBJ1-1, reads GAGVSQSPSNKVTEKGKDVELRCDPISGHTALYWYRQSLGQGLEFLIYFQGNSAPDKSGLPSDRFSAERTGGSVSTLTIQRTQQEDSAVYLCASGLAPGMGTEAFFGQGTRLTVV.

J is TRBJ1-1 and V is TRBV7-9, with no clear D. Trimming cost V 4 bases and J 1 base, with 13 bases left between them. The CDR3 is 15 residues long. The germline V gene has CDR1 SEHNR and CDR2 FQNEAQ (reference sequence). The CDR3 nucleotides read TGTGCCAGCAGCTCCAGCCGTCTCACGAACACTGAAGCTTTCTTT. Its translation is CASSSSRLTNTEAFF.

The CDR3: CASSLTSAGVGTQYF. CDR3 sequence (DNA): TGCGCCAGCAGCTTGACCTCCGCGGGAGTTGGTACGCAGTATTTT. The chain employs TRBV5-1 and TRBJ2-3, with 7 bases aligning to TRBD2. CDR3 length: 15 residues. Trimming took 1 base from V and 8 from J; bases not matched to a gene: 10. The germline gives CDR1 SGHRS, CDR2 YFSETQ.

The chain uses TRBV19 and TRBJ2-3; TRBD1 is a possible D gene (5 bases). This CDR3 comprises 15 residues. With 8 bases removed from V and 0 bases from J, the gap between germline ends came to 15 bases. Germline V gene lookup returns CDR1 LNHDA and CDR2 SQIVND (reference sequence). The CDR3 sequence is CASCEVGRSTDTQYF. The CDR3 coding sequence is TGTGCCAGTTGTGAGGTGGGGCGCAGCACAGATACGCAGTATTTT.

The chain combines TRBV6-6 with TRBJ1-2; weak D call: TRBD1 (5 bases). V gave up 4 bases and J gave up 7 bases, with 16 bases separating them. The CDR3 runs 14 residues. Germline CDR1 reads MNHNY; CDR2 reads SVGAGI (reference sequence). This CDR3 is CASSSGTPFPGYTF. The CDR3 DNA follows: TGTGCCAGCAGTTCCGGGACCCCTTTTCCTGGCTACACCTTC.

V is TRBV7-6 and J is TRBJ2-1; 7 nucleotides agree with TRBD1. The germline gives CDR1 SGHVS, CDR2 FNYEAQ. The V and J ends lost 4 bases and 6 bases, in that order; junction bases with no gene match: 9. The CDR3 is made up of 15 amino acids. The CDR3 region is CASSSGTVPGNEQFF. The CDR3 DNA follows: TGTGCCAGCAGCTCAGGGACAGTCCCGGGCAATGAGCAGTTCTTC.

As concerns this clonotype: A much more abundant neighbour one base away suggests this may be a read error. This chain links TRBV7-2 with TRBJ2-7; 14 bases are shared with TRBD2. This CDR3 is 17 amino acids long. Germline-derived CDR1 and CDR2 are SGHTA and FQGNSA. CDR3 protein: CASRLGTSGSWGGEQYF. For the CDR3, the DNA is TGTGCCAGCCGCTTAGGGACTAGCGGGAGTTGGGGAGGCGAGCAGTACTTC.

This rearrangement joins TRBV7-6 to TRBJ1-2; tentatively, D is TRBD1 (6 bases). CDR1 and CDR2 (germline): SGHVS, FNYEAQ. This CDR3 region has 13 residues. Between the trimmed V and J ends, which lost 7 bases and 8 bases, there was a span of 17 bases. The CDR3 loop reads CASTTGTTAGYTF. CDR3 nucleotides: TGTGCCAGCACGACCGGGACAACGGCGGGCTACACCTTC.

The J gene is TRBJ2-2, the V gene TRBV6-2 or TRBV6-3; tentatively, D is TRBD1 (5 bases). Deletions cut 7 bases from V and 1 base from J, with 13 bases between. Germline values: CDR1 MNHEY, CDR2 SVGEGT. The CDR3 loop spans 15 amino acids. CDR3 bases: TGTGCCAGCAAGTTCCCAGGGAAGAACACCGGGGAGCTGTTTTTT. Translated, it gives CASKFPGKNTGELFF.

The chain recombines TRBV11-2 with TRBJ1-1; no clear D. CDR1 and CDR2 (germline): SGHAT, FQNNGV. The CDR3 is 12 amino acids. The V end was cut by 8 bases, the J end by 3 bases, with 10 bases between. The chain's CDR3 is CASGLADTEAFF. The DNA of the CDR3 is TGTGCCAGCGGCCTTGCGGACACTGAAGCTTTCTTT.

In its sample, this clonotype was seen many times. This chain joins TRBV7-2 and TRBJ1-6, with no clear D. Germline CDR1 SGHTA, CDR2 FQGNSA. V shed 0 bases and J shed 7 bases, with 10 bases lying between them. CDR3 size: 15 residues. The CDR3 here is CASSLALAVNSPLHF. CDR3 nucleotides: TGTGCCAGCAGCTTAGCGTTGGCAGTCAATTCACCCCTCCACTTT.

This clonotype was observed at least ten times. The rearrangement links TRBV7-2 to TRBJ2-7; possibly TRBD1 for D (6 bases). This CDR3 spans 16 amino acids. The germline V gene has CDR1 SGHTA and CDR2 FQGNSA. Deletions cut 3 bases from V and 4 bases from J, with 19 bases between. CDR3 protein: CASSFSWDTNRYEQYF. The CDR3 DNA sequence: TGTGCCAGCAGCTTCTCGTGGGACACCAATCGTTACGAGCAGTACTTC.

The CDR3 nucleotides are TGTGCCAGCAGTCCTCGGACTAGCGGGAGAGCCTACGAGCAGTACTTC. Protein: CASSPRTSGRAYEQYF. The chain joins TRBV27 to TRBJ2-7, with TRBD2 matching over 13 bases. This CDR3 is built from 16 residues. V lost 5 bases and J lost 2; bases outside the gene matches: 6. Per germline, CDR1 MNHEY and CDR2 SMNVEV (reference sequence).

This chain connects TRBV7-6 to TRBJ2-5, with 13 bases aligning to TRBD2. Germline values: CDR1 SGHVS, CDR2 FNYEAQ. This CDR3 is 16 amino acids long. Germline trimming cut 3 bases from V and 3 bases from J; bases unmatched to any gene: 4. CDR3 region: CASSLTSGGQKETQYF. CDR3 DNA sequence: TGTGCCAGCAGCTTGACTAGCGGGGGGCAGAAAGAGACCCAGTACTTC.

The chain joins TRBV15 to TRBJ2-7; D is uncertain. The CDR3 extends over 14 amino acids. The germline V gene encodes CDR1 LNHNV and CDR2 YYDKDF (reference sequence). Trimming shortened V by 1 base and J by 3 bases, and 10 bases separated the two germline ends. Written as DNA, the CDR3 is TGTGCCACCAGCAGAGCCTCCGTCGGCTACGAGCAGTACTTC. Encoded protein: CATSRASVGYEQYF. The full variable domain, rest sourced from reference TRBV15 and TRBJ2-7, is DAMVIQNPRYQVTQFGKPVTLSCSQTLNHNVMYWYQQKSSQAPKLLFHYYDKDFNNEADTPDNFQSRRPNTSFCFLDIRSPGLGDTAMYLCATSRASVGYEQYFGPGTRLTVT.

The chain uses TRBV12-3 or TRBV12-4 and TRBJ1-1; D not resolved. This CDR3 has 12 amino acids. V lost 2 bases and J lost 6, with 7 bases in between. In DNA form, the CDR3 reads TGTGCCAGCAGTTTACGTCAACCTGAAGCTTTCTTT. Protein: CASSLRQPEAFF.

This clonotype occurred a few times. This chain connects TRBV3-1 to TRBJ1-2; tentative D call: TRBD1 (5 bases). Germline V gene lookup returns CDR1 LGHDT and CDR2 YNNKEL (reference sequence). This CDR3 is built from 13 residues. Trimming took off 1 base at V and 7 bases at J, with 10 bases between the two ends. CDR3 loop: CASSQGDRSGYTF. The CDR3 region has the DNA TGTGCCAGCAGCCAAGGAGACAGAAGTGGCTACACCTTC.

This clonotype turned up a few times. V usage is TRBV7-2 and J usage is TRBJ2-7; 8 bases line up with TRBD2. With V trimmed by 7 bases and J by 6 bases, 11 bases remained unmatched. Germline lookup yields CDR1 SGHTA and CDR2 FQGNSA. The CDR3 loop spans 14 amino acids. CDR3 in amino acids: CASTSGLDRGEQYF. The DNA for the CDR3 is TGTGCCAGCACTTCGGGACTAGATCGAGGCGAGCAGTACTTC.

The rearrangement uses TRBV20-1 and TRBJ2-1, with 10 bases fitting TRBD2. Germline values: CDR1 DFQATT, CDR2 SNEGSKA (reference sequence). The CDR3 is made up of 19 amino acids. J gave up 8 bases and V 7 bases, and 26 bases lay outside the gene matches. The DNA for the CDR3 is TGCAGTGTTACGACCGGACTAGCGGAAAACACAGGGAGCTTGGATGAGCAGTTCTTC. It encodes CSVTTGLAENTGSLDEQFF.

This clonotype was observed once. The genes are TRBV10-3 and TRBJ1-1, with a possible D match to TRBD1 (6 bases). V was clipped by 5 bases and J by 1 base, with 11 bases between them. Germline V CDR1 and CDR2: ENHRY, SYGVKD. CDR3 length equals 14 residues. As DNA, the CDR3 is TGTGCCATCAGTTCCGGGGGCCCGAACACTGAAGCTTTCTTT. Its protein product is CAISSGGPNTEAFF.

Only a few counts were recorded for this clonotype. The CDR3 DNA reads as TGTGCCAGCAGGATACAGGGTGGGGCAGCCGAGCAGTACTTC. Translated: CASRIQGGAAEQYF. The V and J genes are TRBV27 and TRBJ2-7; D is perhaps TRBD1 (6 bases). Per the germline V gene, CDR1 is MNHEY and CDR2 is SMNVEV (reference sequence). Trimming stripped 6 bases from V and 6 bases from J, with 18 bases between. The CDR3 totals 14 residues.